These 20 T cell receptor beta chains came from one sample sequenced in a study of cytomegalovirus exposure and HLA in healthy donors. Measured with immunoSEQ multiplex PCR; TCRdb has only the in-frame clones, and not every one. The table shows 250,000 to 350,000 clones, with 88% occurring only once. Sequencing was carried out using PBMCs. Every receptor here comes from a woman between 18 and 29 years old in good health and CMV-seronegative.

This clone was counted a few times. V gene TRBV19 combines with J gene TRBJ2-1; D might be TRBD2 (6 bases). Trimming stripped 3 bases from V and 6 bases from J, with 18 bases between. The CDR3 contains 16 residues. CDR1 LNHDA and CDR2 SQIVND come from the germline V gene (reference sequence). CDR3: CASSIGGASYANEQFF. CDR3 sequence (DNA): TGTGCCAGTAGTATTGGAGGGGCTTCCTACGCCAATGAGCAGTTCTTC.

This sequence joins TRBV27 and TRBJ2-7; 12 bases fit TRBD1. CDR1 and CDR2 from the germline V gene are MNHEY and SMNVEV (reference sequence). The CDR3 totals 15 residues. With 6 bases clipped from V and 7 bases from J, the junction kept 10 bases outside the gene matches. CDR3 in amino acids: CASSQQGTGGQEQYF. DNA of the CDR3: TGTGCCAGCAGCCAACAAGGGACAGGGGGCCAGGAGCAGTACTTC.

The chain joins TRBV18 to TRBJ1-3; no reliable D call. The CDR3 runs to 16 residues. V was trimmed by 0 bases and J by 0 bases, leaving 9 bases between them. The germline V gene encodes CDR1 KGHSH and CDR2 LQKENI. CDR3 nucleotides: TGTGCCAGCTCACCACCCATGGCCTTCTCTGGAAACACCATATATTTT. It codes for CASSPPMAFSGNTIYF. The variable domain in full, completed from reference TRBV18 and TRBJ1-3, reads NAGVMQNPRHLVRRRGQEARLRCSPMKGHSHVYWYRQLPEEGLKFMVYLQKENIIDESGMPKERFSAEFPKEGPSILRIQQVVRGDSAAYFCASSPPMAFSGNTIYFGEGSWLTVV.

The V call is TRBV9, the J call TRBJ2-1; D is uncertain. The CDR3 runs to 16 residues. Germline CDR1 and CDR2: SGDLS and YYNGEE. V lost 4 bases, J lost 0 bases, and 14 bases lay in between. CDR3 sequence: CASSRLTGDSYNEQFF. DNA of the CDR3: TGTGCCAGCAGCAGGTTAACGGGTGACTCCTACAATGAGCAGTTCTTC.

The chain combines TRBV5-1 with TRBJ2-1; D gene ambiguous. The length of the CDR3 is 14 residues. Germline V gives CDR1 SGHRS, CDR2 YFSETQ. The ends were cut back, 1 base at V and 0 bases at J, with 5 bases in the middle. This CDR3 reads CASSLWSSYNEQFF. As DNA, the CDR3 is TGCGCCAGCAGCTTGTGGAGCTCCTACAATGAGCAGTTCTTC.

The V gene is TRBV9, the J gene TRBJ2-7, with 8 bases matching TRBD2. Trimming cost V 0 bases and J 3 bases; bases outside gene matches: 5. Germline V gene data show CDR1 as SGDLS and CDR2 as YYNGEE. There are 15 residues in the CDR3. CDR3 nucleotides: TGTGCCAGCAGCGTAGGGGCGACTAGCGACTACGAGCAGTACTTC. Amino acid sequence: CASSVGATSDYEQYF.

The chain uses TRBV2 and TRBJ2-3; a possible D gene is TRBD2 (6 bases). The germline V gene encodes CDR1 SNHLY and CDR2 FYNNEI. The CDR3 runs to 16 residues. Trimming cost V 7 bases and J 4 bases, with 21 bases left between them. The CDR3 loop reads CASNPRGGPGPDTQYF. CDR3 in DNA: TGTGCCAGCAACCCTAGGGGAGGTCCGGGACCAGATACGCAGTATTTT. The variable domain in full, with the rest retrieved from reference TRBV2 and TRBJ2-3, is EPEVTQTPSHQVTQMGQEVILRCVPISNHLYFYWYRQILGQKVEFLVSFYNNEISEKSEIFDDQFSVERPDGSNFTLKIRSTKLEDSAMYFCASNPRGGPGPDTQYFGPGTRLTVL.

V gene TRBV28 combines with J gene TRBJ2-7, with 7 positions matching TRBD2. The trim removed 3 bases at V and 2 bases at J, leaving 7 bases unmatched. The CDR3 has 15 residues. Germline loops: CDR1 MDHEN, CDR2 SYDVKM. CDR3 region: CASSFVAGEPYEQYF. DNA of the CDR3: TGTGCCAGCAGTTTTGTAGCGGGCGAGCCCTACGAGCAGTACTTC.

Remarks on this clone: Germline is not matched at one junction end, which may reflect a read error. The chain links TRBV9 to TRBJ1-3, with D hard to call. The CDR3 contains 12 residues. Germline-derived CDR1 and CDR2 are SGDLS and YYNGEE. CDR3: CASSVEMECGDF. The CDR3 DNA reads as TGTGCCAGCAGCGTAGAAATGGAATGCGGGGATTTT.

The chain joins TRBV7-6 to TRBJ2-1, with TRBD2 identical over 12 bases. After removal of 5 bases from V and 6 bases from J, the junction contained 11 bases not matched to a gene. CDR1 is SGHVS, CDR2 FNYEAQ, per germline. The CDR3 spans 17 residues. The CDR3 sequence: CASSPEPTSGRFNEQFF. As DNA, the CDR3 is TGTGCCAGCAGCCCTGAACCGACTAGCGGGAGATTCAATGAGCAGTTCTTC.

The genes are TRBV7-8 and TRBJ2-7, with TRBD1 identical over 7 bases. This CDR3 spans 14 amino acids. Germline V lookup: CDR1 SGHVS, CDR2 FQNEAQ. Unmatched junction bases numbered 11, after V lost 8 bases and J lost 4 bases. In nucleotides, the CDR3 is TGTGCCAGCGAACTAGGGGGACAGAGTTACGAGCAGTACTTC. It codes for CASELGGQSYEQYF.

The V gene is TRBV5-6, the J gene TRBJ2-5; 8 bases line up with TRBD1. V was pared by 4 bases and J by 2 bases, with 7 bases of the junction left unmatched. CDR1 is SGHDT, CDR2 YYEEEE, per germline. The CDR3 runs 15 residues. The DNA for the CDR3 is TGTGCCAGCAGCGTCTCGGGACAGGCGCAAGAGACCCAGTACTTC. This gives the protein CASSVSGQAQETQYF.

The J gene is TRBJ1-5, the V gene TRBV28; 7 nucleotides align to TRBD1. The CDR3 is made up of 13 amino acids. Germline assignment: CDR1 MDHEN and CDR2 SYDVKM. The J segment lost 5 bases and the V segment lost 7 bases, leaving 5 bases of the junction unmatched. In DNA, the CDR3 is TGTGCCAGCAAAACAGGGGCAGATCAGCCCCAGCATTTT. Residues: CASKTGADQPQHF.

This clone was seen just once. The chain links TRBV5-1 to TRBJ1-1; 7 bases agree with TRBD1. V dropped 6 bases and J dropped 1; count of bases not matched to a gene: 6. The CDR3 spans 14 residues. Germline V gives CDR1 SGHRS, CDR2 YFSETQ. The CDR3 protein is CASTGTASNTEAFF. Here the CDR3 DNA reads TGCGCCAGCACGGGGACAGCTTCGAACACTGAAGCTTTCTTT.

The rearrangement uses TRBV28 and TRBJ1-2, with D uncertain. The CDR3 covers 14 residues. V dropped 2 bases and J dropped 5 bases, with 12 bases sitting between them. Germline assignment: CDR1 MDHEN and CDR2 SYDVKM. The CDR3 bases are TGTGCCAGCAGTTTAGGGTCGGAGAGGTATGGCTACACCTTC. This encodes CASSLGSERYGYTF.

V usage is TRBV2 and J usage is TRBJ2-1; D possibly corresponds to TRBD2 (5 bases). V lost 9 bases, J lost 5 bases, and 8 bases lay in between. The CDR3 consists of 11 residues. Germline lookup yields CDR1 SNHLY and CDR2 FYNNEI. CDR3 protein: CASPTNNEQFF. Here the CDR3 DNA reads TGTGCCAGTCCGACTAACAATGAGCAGTTCTTC. Full variable domain (rest looked up from reference TRBV2 and TRBJ2-1): EPEVTQTPSHQVTQMGQEVILRCVPISNHLYFYWYRQILGQKVEFLVSFYNNEISEKSEIFDDQFSVERPDGSNFTLKIRSTKLEDSAMYFCASPTNNEQFFGPGTRLTVL.

This chain links TRBV7-8 with TRBJ2-7; D unresolved. Trimming pared 5 bases from V and 0 bases from J, leaving 17 bases between. CDR3 length equals 16 residues. CDR1 is SGHVS, CDR2 FQNEAQ, per germline. The CDR3 DNA sequence: TGTGCCAGCAGCCTTAAGCCCCTACAGAGCTCCTACGAGCAGTACTTC. It codes for CASSLKPLQSSYEQYF. Variable domain in full (rest from reference TRBV7-8 and TRBJ2-7): GAGVSQSPRYKVAKRGQDVALRCDPISGHVSLFWYQQALGQGPEFLTYFQNEAQLDKSGLPSDRFFAERPEGSVSTLKIQRTQQEDSAVYLCASSLKPLQSSYEQYFGPGTRLTVT.

The chain recombines TRBV27 with TRBJ1-6; D uncertain. The CDR3 extends over 14 amino acids. The ends were cut back, 8 bases at V and 7 bases at J, with 15 bases in the middle. In germline, CDR1 is MNHEY, CDR2 SMNVEV (reference sequence). The CDR3 DNA sequence: TGTGCCAGCCGCTTAATATCCCGGAATTCACCCCTCCACTTT. It is translated as CASRLISRNSPLHF.

For this clone: Additional DNA sequences in this sample encode the identical CDR3. The chain carries TRBV28 and TRBJ2-7, with TRBD1 as a possible D gene (5 bases). V was shortened by 2 bases and J by 4 bases, with 12 bases between the two germline ends. Per germline, CDR1 MDHEN and CDR2 SYDVKM. The CDR3 has 14 residues. CDR3 protein: CASSLRQGRYEQYF. CDR3 DNA: TGTGCCAGCAGTTTACGGCAGGGCAGGTACGAGCAGTACTTC.

In DNA form, the CDR3 reads TGTGCCAGCAGTACACAGGGACGGCTCCTCTACGAGCAGTACTTC. Its translation is CASSTQGRLLYEQYF. This chain links TRBV27 with TRBJ2-7, with D possibly matching TRBD1 (6 bases). CDR3 length: 15 amino acids. Germline V lookup: CDR1 MNHEY, CDR2 SMNVEV (reference sequence). Trimming took 5 bases from V and 3 from J, leaving 17 bases between them.